This T cell receptor beta chain was retrieved from a study of blood T cells in healthy people across ages. Study at large: The template switching approach captured approximately one barcoded beta molecule for every two T cells.

For this clonotype: Its antigen is not known.

A sample-barcoded 5' primer and a J-beta primer mix were used in a second PCR of about 6 to 11 cycles. TCRdb re-called the 5' RACE reads with MiXCR, one entry per CDR3 protein. The table shows over a million distinct CDR3 sequences, with 59% occurring only once. Study-level findings and limits: Age showed a roughly linear inverse relationship with TCR beta diversity per million T cells. Strong correlation linked observed beta diversity and percent naive T cells.

Germline loops: CDR1 LGHDT, CDR2 YNNKEL (reference sequence). The V end lost 1 base, the J end lost 5 bases, and 10 bases lay between the germline ends. This CDR3 spans 14 amino acids. Sequencing was carried out using blood. The chain recombines TRBV3-1 with TRBJ2-3; D gene uncertain. This TCR was recovered from a young man in good health. CDR3 sequence: CASSQVGWRDTQYF. CDR3 coding DNA: TGTGCCAGCAGCCAAGTAGGGTGGCGAGATACGCAGTATTTT.